The source of this T cell receptor (beta chain) is a study of blood T cell repertoires in COVID-19. Clones were sequenced by immunoSEQ multiplex PCR, and TCRdb holds only the in-frame ones, with some missing. Of some 290,000 clones in the sample, around 85% were seen once. This clone has more than one count but fewer than ten. The CDR3 runs 15 residues. The V gene end was trimmed by 8 bases and the J gene end by 2 bases; junction bases not matched to a gene: 9. CDR1 is MNHEY, CDR2 SVGAGI, per germline. The sequence came from a woman aged 30 to 39 with COVID-19, enrolled during active disease. V gene TRBV6-5 combines with J gene TRBJ2-1; 7 nucleotides match TRBD1. The sample comprised peripheral blood. CDR3 amino acids: CASSYGQAPYNEQFF. Written as DNA, the CDR3 is TGTGCCAGCTCGTACGGACAGGCGCCCTACAATGAGCAGTTCTTC.